The clone carrying this TCR beta chain has just a few counts. Its antigen is unknown. These donors, healthy bone marrow donors, were studied. Germline V gives CDR1 SGHNT, CDR2 YYREEE (reference sequence). The CDR3 covers 15 residues. Trimming at V came to 0 bases and at J to 3 bases, leaving 4 bases not matched to a gene. Vbeta (60) and Jbeta (13) primers were used in the PCR. TCRdb's copy holds only in-frame clones and misses some; the assay was immunoSEQ multiplex PCR. This table has around 120,000 clones, roughly 62% appearing once. The source of the sample is a study of cytomegalovirus exposure and HLA in healthy donors. As for the study in general: A prior study identified 100 million to 130 million unique TCR beta sequences from roughly 180 million T cells.

Study observations and caveats: The CMV antigen specificity of a few CMV-associated chains was confirmed through in vitro analysis.

The rearrangement joins TRBV5-4 to TRBJ2-7, with TRBD1 identical over 9 bases. Sequencing was carried out using PBMCs. This TCR was sampled from a man aged 25-40 years in good health and CMV-seropositive. CDR3 coding DNA: TGTGCCAGCAGCTTGGACCCGGACAGGGGCTACGAGCAGTACTTC. This gives the protein CASSLDPDRGYEQYF.